This paragraph reports one TCR beta chain. CDR3 length: 13 residues. V shed 5 bases and J shed 2 bases, with 9 bases lying between them. Germline V CDR1 and CDR2: LNHDA, SQIVND (reference sequence). This sample is part of a study of cytomegalovirus exposure and HLA in healthy donors. The primer mix had 60 Vbeta and 13 Jbeta primers. The table came from immunoSEQ multiplex PCR; TCRdb's copy has only in-frame clones and leaves some out. The data contain over 150,000 clones, just under 80% of them seen just once; the ten biggest clones take up about 13%. The rearrangement joins TRBV19 to TRBJ1-1; D is ambiguous. The sample comprised PBMCs. The source is a woman in her fifties or sixties in good health and CMV-seropositive. The CDR3 spells CASSPRVNTEAFF. For the CDR3, the DNA is TGTGCCAGTAGTCCACGGGTTAACACTGAAGCTTTCTTT.